This is a list of T cell receptor beta chains from one sample in a study. TCRdb reprocessed the 5' RACE reads via MiXCR and lists one record per CDR3 protein. The data contain just under 6,000 distinct CDR3 sequences, less than 60% of them singletons. Sequenced input: naive CD4+ T cells sorted from blood. The receptors were gathered from a female donor with breast cancer. CDR3s include the opening cysteine and the closing phenylalanine or tryptophan. The D gene is left open where the match is weak. Some rows mark clone size as missing; the rest say once, few, many or name a class of expanded clone.

medium-sized | TRBD2 | TRBJ2-3 | TRBV7-6 | CASSLAGGTSASSTDTQYF
NA | NA | TRBJ2-3 | TRBV6-1 | CASSLVGDTQYF
NA | TRBD2 | TRBJ2-4 | TRBV11-2 | CASSLLAGVNIQYF
few | NA | TRBJ2-4 | TRBV20-1 | CSAPLLGGPSKNIQYF
NA | NA | TRBJ1-5 | TRBV6-2/TRBV6-3 | CASSHSKEPQHF
NA | NA | TRBJ1-4 | TRBV6-5 | CASSPGTNRNEKLFF
NA | TRBD1 | TRBJ1-5 | TRBV7-8 | CASSRDRVTQPQHF
NA | NA | TRBJ1-2 | TRBV20-1 | CSASPPGYTF
NA | TRBD2 | TRBJ2-3 | TRBV5-1 | CASSLSTSGGTDTQYF
NA | TRBD2 | TRBJ2-1 | TRBV6-4 | CASSEEAGFVNEQFF
few | TRBD2 | TRBJ2-7 | TRBV28 | CASSLSSSGSGQYF
few | NA | TRBJ2-7 | TRBV12-2 | CASRPPVGVSSYEQYF
NA | NA | TRBJ2-2 | TRBV4-3 | CASSLILTGELFF
NA | NA | TRBJ1-2 | TRBV6-5 | CASSSGQSLGYTF
NA | TRBD1 | TRBJ2-3 | TRBV10-3 | CASATGSTDTQYF
NA | NA | TRBJ2-5 | TRBV18 | CASSEATQETQYF
NA | NA | TRBJ2-7 | TRBV10-3 | CAISEQESSYEQYF
medium-sized | NA | TRBJ2-3 | TRBV20-1 | CSARGTGTDTQYF
few | TRBD2 | TRBJ2-5 | TRBV7-2 | CASSALAGRGETQYF
NA | NA | TRBJ2-1 | TRBV20-1 | CSAREVGISSYNEQFF